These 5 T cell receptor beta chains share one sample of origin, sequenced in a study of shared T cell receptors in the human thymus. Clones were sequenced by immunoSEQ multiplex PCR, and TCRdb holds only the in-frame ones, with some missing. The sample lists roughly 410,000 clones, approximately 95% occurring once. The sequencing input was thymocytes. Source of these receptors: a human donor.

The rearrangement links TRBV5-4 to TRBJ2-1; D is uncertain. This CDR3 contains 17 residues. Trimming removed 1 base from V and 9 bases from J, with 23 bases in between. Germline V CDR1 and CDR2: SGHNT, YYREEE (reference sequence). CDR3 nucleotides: TGTGCCAGCAGCTTGCCCTCCCGGTTCCCCCTTCGAGGTGAGCAGTTCTTC. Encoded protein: CASSLPSRFPLRGEQFF.

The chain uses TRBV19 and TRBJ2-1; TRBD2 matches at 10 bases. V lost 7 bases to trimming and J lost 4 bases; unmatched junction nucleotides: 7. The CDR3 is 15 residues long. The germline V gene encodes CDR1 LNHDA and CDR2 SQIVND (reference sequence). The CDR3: CASNPSGRAYNEQFF. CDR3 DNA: TGTGCCAGTAATCCCAGCGGGAGGGCGTACAATGAGCAGTTCTTC.

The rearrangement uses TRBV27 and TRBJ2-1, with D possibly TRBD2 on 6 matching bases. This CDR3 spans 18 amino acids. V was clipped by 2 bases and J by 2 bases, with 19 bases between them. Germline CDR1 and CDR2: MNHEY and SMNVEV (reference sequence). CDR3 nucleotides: TGTGCCAGCAGTTTAGGAGCCACGGGGAGGCCTCCCTACAATGAGCAGTTCTTC. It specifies CASSLGATGRPPYNEQFF.

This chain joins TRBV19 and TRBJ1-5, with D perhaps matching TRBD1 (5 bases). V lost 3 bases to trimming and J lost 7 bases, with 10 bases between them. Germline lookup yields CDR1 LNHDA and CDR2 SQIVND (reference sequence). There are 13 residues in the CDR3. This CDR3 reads CASSIQGQQPQHF. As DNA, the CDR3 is TGTGCCAGTAGTATCCAGGGCCAGCAGCCCCAGCATTTT.

CDR3 residues: CASSERHSYEQYF. The DNA for the CDR3 is TGTGCCAGCAGTGAAAGGCACTCCTACGAGCAGTACTTC. The gene calls are TRBV6-1 and TRBJ2-7; no firm D call. The V gene's germline CDR1 is MNHNS and CDR2 SASEGT. Trimming pared 2 bases from V and 0 bases from J, leaving 5 bases between. The CDR3 has 13 residues.